This T cell receptor (beta chain) was sequenced during a study of cytomegalovirus exposure and HLA in healthy donors (dated by TCRdb to about 2017). About the full investigation: According to an earlier analysis of several hundred of the donors, about 180 million T cells yielded 100 million or so unique TCR beta sequences and 276 Gb of sequence data. The study was designed to test whether signatures of past pathogen exposure could be identified by cataloging public T cell receptors. The study profiled the T cell repertoires of about 720 subjects by immunosequencing and related them to cytomegalovirus serostatus. Rather than using new phenotypic data, the later analysis identified candidate immune exposures from TCR beta sequences and from how often those sequences occurred across donors. Among under 450 genotyped donors of the cohort, an average of approximately 250,000 unique TCR beta nucleotide sequences were sequenced per donor, about a sixth of them non-productive. Besides the first cohort of 666 subjects, a separate validation cohort made up of 120 different subjects was used. A later analysis re-analyzed previously published TCR beta repertoires from 500 to 700 donors and added high-resolution HLA genotyping to study TCR occurrence patterns. To decide whether each TCR beta V gene segment behaved as functional or pseudogenic, an earlier analysis of some 600 of the donors relied on high-throughput TCR beta sequencing. Because of strong linkage in the cohort, roughly 5 DR-DQ haplotypes were treated as single units for association and clustering. To predict cytomegalovirus infection status, the study brought together high-throughput TCR immunosequencing, statistical association of individual TCRs with disease status, and machine learning. Typing coverage varied by locus: about 620-640 donors for A, B, C, DRB1 and DQB1; about 520 for DQA1; approximately 610 for DPA1; 450 to 480 for DPB1. Donor age, sex, ethnicity and CMV serostatus were collected together with the repertoire data. Class I and class II HLA loci were covered by the typing at four-digit resolution. An early release that covered some 630 HLA-typed donors contained approximately 300 gigabases of sequencing data and 80 million or so unique TCR sequences. The genetic ancestry cluster associated with self-reported Caucasian donors included 81% of the roughly 410 genotyped donors. A later genetic analysis took genome-wide SNP genotypes for about 65% of the roughly 670 donors and used that subset as a discovery cohort. All discovery cohort repertoires had been generated on a single sequencing platform. Study-wide findings and limitations: CMV serostatus was the only immune exposure information available for the cohort. A later genetic analysis associated a missense DCLRE1C variant with V-gene and J-gene trimming of TCR beta chains, and an independent cohort replicated the association. The study gave a list of about 150 TCR beta chains associated with cytomegalovirus. According to a later analysis, parvovirus B19, influenza, CMV and Epstein-Barr virus appeared linked to several top co-occurrence clusters. Approximately 16 rarely observed V segments, including chromosome 9 orphons, were excluded from the earlier analysis of almost 600 of the donors because counts were too low. Strong co-occurrence of HLA alleles, especially DR and DQ, made assigning TCR associations to individual alleles difficult. Across donors, most TCR sequences were observed very rarely, whereas some public TCRs were present in many individuals. A further reported finding was that TCR beta sequences accurately predicted the HLA-A and HLA-B alleles for most subjects in the first cohort. Broadly in line with IMGT annotations, most TCR beta V segments showed up in productive rearrangements about 87% or about 30% of the time in an earlier analysis of approximately 600 of the donors. Because HLA typing was missing for some donors at each locus, association tests included only the typed subset. Sequencing depth was assumed to be roughly uniform across donors in the presence/absence analyses, though that assumption may not hold. The 87-base-pair reads could not distinguish some IMGT-functional V segments, including TRBV6-2 and TRBV6-3, so those segments were excluded. In this cohort, only TCR beta chains were sequenced, and detectable features were limited by the absence of alpha or paired-chain data. In vitro tests confirmed that a few of the cytomegalovirus-associated TCR beta chains recognize cytomegalovirus antigens. According to a later analysis, TCR association rates differed among HLA loci, with DRB1 alleles showing the most associated TCRs and HLA-C alleles showing the fewest. It was suggested by the authors that the approach could potentially be generalized to other disease states and immunological phenotypes. A later analysis found that HLA-associated TCR beta chains were more clonally expanded and had lower generation probabilities than equally common non-associated chains. The classifier was reported to diagnose cytomegalovirus status with high specificity and sensitivity in both the original and validation cohorts. Correlated functional status among segregating V segments might be attributable to linkage disequilibrium, but an unknown experimental factor could not be ruled out. A cluster of highly shared sequence variants was judged likely to be a technical artifact of the sequencing pipeline. According to a later genetic analysis, donors in an Asian-associated ancestry cluster had fewer N-insertions in productive TCRs than the approximately 690-donor mean. A later analysis found that most CMV-associated TCR beta chains appeared HLA-restricted, with HLA associations seemingly driven largely by CMV exposure. At a false discovery rate of 0.05, a later analysis linked 15,000 to 20,000 TCR beta sequences to specific HLA alleles.

Trimming takes 4 bases from V and 5 bases from J, and the germline ends sit 12 bases apart. Inclusive of the bounding cysteine and phenylalanine, the CDR3 is 13 residues long. The entry retains the CDR3 DNA only, 39 bases that are in frame from base 1. CDR1 and CDR2 were assigned from the germline V gene (reference sequence) as GTSNPN and SVGIG. Turning to this clone: Its antigen remains unidentified.

The cohort comprised several hundred healthy bone marrow donors. Cohort members were all nominally healthy when sampled, although unrecorded immune exposures were likely present. The donor was CMV seronegative and belonged to the group of 352 seronegative cohort members. Each donor provided a peripheral blood sample, and peripheral blood mononuclear cells were used for TCR beta sequencing. The Qiagen DNeasy Blood Extraction Kit was used to extract genomic DNA from the blood cell samples. The method behind the library was the immunoSEQ multiplex PCR assay. For the multiplex PCR, a mixture combining 60 forward primers for TCR Vbeta segments and 13 reverse primers for TCR Jbeta segments was used. The CDR3 region of rearranged TCR beta genes was amplified from genomic DNA by a multiplex PCR assay. Amplified TCR beta libraries were sequenced as 87-base-pair reads on the Illumina HiSeq System. On the authors' methods: A later analysis tallied approximately 87 million unique TCR beta chains across the roughly 610 repertoires, and approximately 9.9 million of those chains were shared by two or more donors. To remove PCR and sequencing errors, raw reads were error-corrected and collapsed into unique sequences using a nearest-neighbor algorithm that merged closely related sequences. To assign V, D and J gene segments, CDR3 sequences were aligned to IMGT reference sequences. Each retained sequence needed at least a six-nucleotide match to both a V gene segment and a J gene segment. A rearrangement counted as productive if the CDR3 had no stop codons and remained in frame with V and J, and every other rearrangement counted as non-productive. CDR3 was defined by IMGT convention, running from the second conserved V-encoded cysteine to the conserved J-encoded phenylalanine. The earlier analysis of about 570 of the donors excluded any sequence lacking an unambiguous match to a single V gene segment. In an earlier analysis of several hundred of the donors, V segments were called functional above 56.7% productive rearrangements and were called segregating when the between-donor standard deviation exceeded 5%. A statistical classification framework was built for diagnosing cytomegalovirus status from the catalog of TCR beta chain sequences. In a later analysis, V and J genes were assigned by comparing TCR nucleotide sequences against IMGT/GENE-DB human TR gene sequences. In a later analysis, CDR3 sequences and most-parsimonious VDJ recombination scenarios were assigned using the TCRdist pipeline. A later analysis defined each TCR beta chain by its CDR3 amino acid sequence plus V-gene family, and excluded reads lacking a unique V-gene family. To address suspected cross-contamination and a sequencing artifact, a later analysis removed approximately 590 highly shared, low-generation-probability nucleotide sequences. A later analysis calculated a clonal expansion index for each public chain from normalized within-repertoire ranks of inferred template counts. In a later analysis, generation probabilities were computed with a VDJ recombination model fitted to out-of-frame rearrangements, and the resulting probabilities were checked against IGoR. In a later analysis, hypergeometric tests were used to score TCR-TCR, TCR-HLA and TCR-CMV co-occurrence, with a repertoire-size bias correction applied to TCR pairs. In a later analysis, false discovery rates were estimated by permuting HLA or CMV assignments 20 times. A later analysis grouped co-occurring TCRs with DBSCAN, adding TCRdist sequence similarity when clustering within HLA-allele-positive subsets. Repertoires with fewer than 30,000 or more than 120,000 public chains, plus five repertoires with anomalous nucleotide sharing, were excluded from co-occurrence clustering. Sourced from immuneACCESS, this table was stored by TCRdb with only in-frame sequences that have V and J called. A share of the clones is absent; for the studies checked, an unresolved V gene accounts for under half, and the remainder has no known explanation. V, J and clone size derive from that table, while D and trimming were established from the DNA sequence. The table kept for this sample lists 75,000 to 95,000 clones. The top ten clonotypes cover approximately 1.6% of the sample.

This clonotype originated in a woman in her fifties or sixties in good health and CMV-seronegative. The sequence is built from TRBV30 and TRBJ1-5; the D gene is perhaps TRBD1, on 5 matching bases. The specimen was PBMCs. The nucleotide sequence reads TGTGCCTGGAACTACGGGGGAGATCAGCCCCAGCATTTT. Its coded protein is CAWNYGGDQPQHF. The entire variable domain, with the stretches around the CDR3 drawn from the reference TRBV30 and TRBJ1-5 proteins, is SQTIHQWPATLVQPVGSPLSLECTVEGTSNPNLYWYRQAAGRGLQLLFYSVGIGQISSEVPQNLSASRPQDRQFILSSKKLLLSDSGFYLCAWNYGGDQPQHFGDGTRLSIL.